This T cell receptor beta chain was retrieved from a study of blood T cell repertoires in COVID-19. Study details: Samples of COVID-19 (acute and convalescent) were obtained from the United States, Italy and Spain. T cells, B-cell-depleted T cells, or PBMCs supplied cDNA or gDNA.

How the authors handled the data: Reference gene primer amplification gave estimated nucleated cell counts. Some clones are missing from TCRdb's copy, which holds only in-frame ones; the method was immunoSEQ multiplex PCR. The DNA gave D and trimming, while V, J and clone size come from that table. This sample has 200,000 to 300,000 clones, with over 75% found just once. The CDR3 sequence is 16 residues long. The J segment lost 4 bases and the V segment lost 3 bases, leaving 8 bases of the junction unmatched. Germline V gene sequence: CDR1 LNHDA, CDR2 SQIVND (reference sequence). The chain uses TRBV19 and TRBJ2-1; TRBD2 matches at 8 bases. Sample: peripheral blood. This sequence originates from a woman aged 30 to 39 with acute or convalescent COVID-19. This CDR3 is CASSMGTGGGYNEQFF. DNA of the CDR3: TGTGCCAGTAGTATGGGTACGGGAGGGGGTTACAATGAGCAGTTCTTC.